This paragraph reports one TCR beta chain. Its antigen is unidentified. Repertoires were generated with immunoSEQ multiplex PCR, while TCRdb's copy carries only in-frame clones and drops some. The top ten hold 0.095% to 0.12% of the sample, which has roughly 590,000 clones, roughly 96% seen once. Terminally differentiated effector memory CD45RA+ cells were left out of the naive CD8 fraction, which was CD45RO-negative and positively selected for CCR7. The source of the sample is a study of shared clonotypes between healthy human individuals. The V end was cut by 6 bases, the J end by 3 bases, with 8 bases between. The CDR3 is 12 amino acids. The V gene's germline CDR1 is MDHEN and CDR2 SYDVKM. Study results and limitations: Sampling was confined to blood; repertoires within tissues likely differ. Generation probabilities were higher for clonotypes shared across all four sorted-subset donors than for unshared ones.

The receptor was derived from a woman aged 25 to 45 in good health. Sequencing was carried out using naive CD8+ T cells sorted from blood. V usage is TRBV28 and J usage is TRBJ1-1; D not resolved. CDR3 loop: CASSRLDTEAFF. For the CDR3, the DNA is TGTGCCAGCAGCCGCCTAGACACTGAAGCTTTCTTT.